This TCR beta chain derives from a study of CD8 T cells in ankylosing spondylitis (TCRdb year 2017). Regarding the study in general: The study set out to find disease-linked TCR variants by profiling T cell receptor beta repertoires in ankylosing spondylitis patients and healthy donors. Peripheral blood samples were taken, and synovial fluid was additionally collected from ankylosing spondylitis patients. The whole study cohort included over a hundred healthy donors and around 24 ankylosing spondylitis patients. Broader findings and caveats from the paper: A CD8+ phenotype was shown by the disease-linked clones, which were found at relatively low frequencies in peripheral blood. A TCR beta motif made up of several highly homologous amino acid variants appeared to be characteristic of blood from ankylosing spondylitis patients. Some of the motif variants had been reported before in the synovial fluid and blood of reactive arthritis patients, a finding that suggests common disease-initiation mechanisms. The disease-linked clones were reported to be significantly enriched in matched synovial fluid samples from ankylosing spondylitis patients.

This clonotype was recorded at least ten times. Its antigen remains unidentified. Base qualities were left out, and no much larger clone turns up one base away. Compared with germline, V lacks 5 bases and J lacks 7 bases; bases without a gene match: 2. CDR1 and CDR2 were assigned from the germline V gene as MDHEN and SYDVKM. The CDR3 goes from the cysteine to the phenylalanine over 12 residues. Kept here is only the CDR3 DNA, which spans 36 bases and is read in frame from base 1. Sequencing instrument: Illumina HiSeq 2500. Quantitative 5'-RACE with molecular barcodes was used to prepare TCR beta libraries. The source study handled its data this way. A new computational method, built on a probabilistic model of VDJ rearrangement, was used to identify disease-linked TCR variants. TCRdb cleaned the public reads at Q25 with fastp, built clones with MiXCR and kept in-frame beta chains. One record per CDR3 amino acid sequence lists the most common genes and DNA. The authors' filters were not applied to this entry. Across this sample there are under 150,000 distinct CDR3 sequences, with more than 7% seen only once. Together, the top ten hold 7.3% of the sample.

Synovial fluid samples were paired with blood samples taken from the same ankylosing spondylitis patients. The chain is assembled from TRBV28 and TRBJ1-2, with 9 bases in between that match TRBD1. The sequence was collected from a male donor with ankylosing spondylitis. Sequenced input: synovial fluid, either unsorted or a sorted T cell fraction (not recorded which). In nucleotide form, the sequence is TGTGCCAGCAGTACAGGGGGCCGTGGCTACACCTTC. This sequence encodes CASSTGGRGYTF.